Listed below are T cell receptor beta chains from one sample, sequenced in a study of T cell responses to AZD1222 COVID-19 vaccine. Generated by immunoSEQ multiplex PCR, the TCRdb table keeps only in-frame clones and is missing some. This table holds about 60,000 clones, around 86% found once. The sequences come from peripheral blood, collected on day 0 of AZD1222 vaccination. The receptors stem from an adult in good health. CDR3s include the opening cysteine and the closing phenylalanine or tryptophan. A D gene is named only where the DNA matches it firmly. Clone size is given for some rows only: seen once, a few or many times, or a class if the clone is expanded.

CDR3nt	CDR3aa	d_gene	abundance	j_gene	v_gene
TGTGCCAGCAGTCCCCAAGCTGGTGAGCAGTTCTTC	CASSPQAGEQFF	NA	NA	TRBJ2-1	TRBV27
TGTGCCAGCAGCCAAGGCAATGAGCAGTTCTTC	CASSQGNEQFF	NA	NA	TRBJ2-1	TRBV6-2/TRBV6-3
TGTGCCAGCAGCCCCGGGGGGTCTAACTATGGCTACACCTTC	CASSPGGSNYGYTF	NA	NA	TRBJ1-2	TRBV7-8
TGTGCCAGCAGTTTACCGGAACTGATTACTAGCAATCAGCCCCAGCATTTT	CASSLPELITSNQPQHF	NA	NA	TRBJ1-5	TRBV28
TGTGCCAGCAGCTTGGTCTATGGCTACACCTTC	CASSLVYGYTF	NA	few	TRBJ1-2	TRBV5-4
TGTGCCTGGAGTGTTAAGAGCAACTATGGCTACACCTTC	CAWSVKSNYGYTF	NA	NA	TRBJ1-2	TRBV30
TGTGCCAGTAGTCGCGACAGGGAGGGGGACACTGAAGCTTTCTTT	CASSRDREGDTEAFF	TRBD1	NA	TRBJ1-1	TRBV19
TGTGCCAGCTCACCTCGCGTTACAGGCGAGATACGCACAGATACGCAGTATTTT	CASSPRVTGEIRTDTQYF	NA	NA	TRBJ2-3	TRBV18
TGCAGTGCTAGTTCCGCTCCCTCCGGGACATACAATTCCAACTCTGGAAACACCATATATTTT	CSASSAPSGTYNSNSGNTIYF	NA	few	TRBJ1-3	TRBV20-1
TGTGCCATCAGTCAGGTCATGGATGGCTACACCTTC	CAISQVMDGYTF	NA	few	TRBJ1-2	TRBV10-3
TGTGCCAGCAGCTGGGCCCCGGGACAGGGATACGAGCAGTACTTC	CASSWAPGQGYEQYF	TRBD1	NA	TRBJ2-7	TRBV5-5
TGCGCCAGCAGCCGACTAGCGGGAGACGATACGCAGTATTTT	CASSRLAGDDTQYF	TRBD2	NA	TRBJ2-3	TRBV5-1
TGTGCCAGCAGCCGGACGCGTGGGGGATCAAATCAGCCCCAGCATTTT	CASSRTRGGSNQPQHF	NA	NA	TRBJ1-5	TRBV13
TGTGCCAGCAGCTCAGGAGGGAGGCTTATCACAGATACGCAGTATTTT	CASSSGGRLITDTQYF	NA	NA	TRBJ2-3	TRBV5-6
TGTGCCAGCAGTGAAGCGGGATGGGGGCCCACAGATACGCAGTATTTT	CASSEAGWGPTDTQYF	NA	NA	TRBJ2-3	TRBV6-1
TGTGCCAGCAGCCAAGTCCCCGGGGAGCTGTTTTTT	CASSQVPGELFF	NA	once	TRBJ2-2	TRBV3-1/TRBV3-2
TGTGCCAGCAGCGTAGGTAGGACTCCTTCCCCCAACACCGGGGAGCTGTTTTTT	CASSVGRTPSPNTGELFF	NA	NA	TRBJ2-2	TRBV9
TGTGCCAGCAGCTTTAGACTAGGAGGGGACGAGCAGTACTTC	CASSFRLGGDEQYF	NA	NA	TRBJ2-7	TRBV7-2
TGTGCCAGCAGCTTGGATAGGGCTGGGGCCAACGTCCTGACTTTC	CASSLDRAGANVLTF	NA	once	TRBJ2-6	TRBV5-4
TGTGCCAGCAGCCCCCTCGGCACTGAAGCTTTCTTT	CASSPLGTEAFF	NA	NA	TRBJ1-1	TRBV7-6
TGTGCCAGCAGTATCGGACATGGCAGCAATCAGCCCCAGCATTTT	CASSIGHGSNQPQHF	NA	NA	TRBJ1-5	TRBV2
TGTGCCAGCAGTCCAGGGACCGGGACAGTCTCGAACAATGAGCAGTTCTTC	CASSPGTGTVSNNEQFF	TRBD1	NA	TRBJ2-1	TRBV27
TGTGCCAGCAGCTTGGTTCAGTCGAGGGCCCGGAATGAGCAGTTCTTC	CASSLVQSRARNEQFF	NA	NA	TRBJ2-1	TRBV5-4
TGTGCCAGCAGTTTCTCACTAGCGGGAGAGGTTGGGGAGACCCAGTACTTC	CASSFSLAGEVGETQYF	TRBD2	NA	TRBJ2-5	TRBV28
TGCGCCAGCAGCCCAGAGGGACTAGCGGGAGGAGGTCCGCGTGGGACCCAGTACTTC	CASSPEGLAGGGPRGTQYF	TRBD2	NA	TRBJ2-5	TRBV5-1
TGTGCCAGCAGCTCTCAGGACGGAACTGAAGCTTTCTTT	CASSSQDGTEAFF	NA	NA	TRBJ1-1	TRBV7-3
TGTGCCAGCAGCTCAATTCGGACAGGGCCAAATGAAAAACTGTTTTTT	CASSSIRTGPNEKLFF	TRBD1	NA	TRBJ1-4	TRBV11-2
TGCAGCGTTGTTAGCGGGAGTGGCGACGAGCAGTACTTC	CSVVSGSGDEQYF	TRBD2	NA	TRBJ2-7	TRBV29-1
TGTGCCAGTAGTACCGGGACAGAAGTCTATGGCTACACCTTC	CASSTGTEVYGYTF	TRBD1	NA	TRBJ1-2	TRBV19
TGTGCCCGAAGGAGCTCTGGGGCCAACGTCCTGACTTTC	CARRSSGANVLTF	NA	NA	TRBJ2-6	TRBV30
TGTGCCAGCAGCGTAGGGTTAGCGCGAACAAATGAGCAGTTCTTC	CASSVGLARTNEQFF	NA	NA	TRBJ2-1	TRBV9
TGTGCCAGTAGCGTGACAGGGCTCACTGAAGCTTTCTTT	CASSVTGLTEAFF	TRBD1	NA	TRBJ1-1	TRBV19
TGTGCCAGCGGACCCTTTACAGGGGTCGATGAGCAGTTCTTC	CASGPFTGVDEQFF	TRBD1	NA	TRBJ2-1	TRBV7-2
TGTGCCAGCAGTGTGTCCGGGACAGACTACAATGAGCAGTTCTTC	CASSVSGTDYNEQFF	TRBD1	NA	TRBJ2-1	TRBV2
TGTGCCAGCAGTTACACAGGGGTCGGAAACACCATATATTTT	CASSYTGVGNTIYF	TRBD1	NA	TRBJ1-3	TRBV6-5
TGTGCCAGCAGCTTAGCGCCCCGGGCCGGCGGCTACACCTTC	CASSLAPRAGGYTF	NA	NA	TRBJ1-2	TRBV7-8
TGTGCCAGCTCACCGACCCAGGGACACCTATATGGCTACACCTTC	CASSPTQGHLYGYTF	NA	NA	TRBJ1-2	TRBV18
TGTGCCAGCAGCTTAACAGGGATAGGGGGCTACACCTTC	CASSLTGIGGYTF	NA	NA	TRBJ1-2	TRBV7-3
TGTGCCAGCAAGGGACACTTAAGCAATCAGCCCCAGCATTTT	CASKGHLSNQPQHF	NA	NA	TRBJ1-5	TRBV28
TGTGCCAGCAGCCACCGACTAGCGGGAGGGTCAGATACGCAGTATTTT	CASSHRLAGGSDTQYF	TRBD2	NA	TRBJ2-3	TRBV11-1
TGTGCCAGCTCACTAGACAAGACTGGGGCCAACGTCCTGACTTTC	CASSLDKTGANVLTF	NA	NA	TRBJ2-6	TRBV18
TGTGCCATCAGTCCGGAAAGGATGAACTATGGCTACACCTTC	CAISPERMNYGYTF	NA	NA	TRBJ1-2	TRBV10-3
TGTGCCAGCAGCGTAGCTCCCGGACTAAACTACGAGCAGTACTTC	CASSVAPGLNYEQYF	NA	NA	TRBJ2-7	TRBV9
TGTGCCAGCAGCTCGGTGGACATGGGTTACGAAAAACTGTTTTTT	CASSSVDMGYEKLFF	NA	NA	TRBJ1-4	TRBV7-2
TGCGCCAGCAGCCAAGGAACAGGGGGGATAGATACGCAGTATTTT	CASSQGTGGIDTQYF	TRBD1	NA	TRBJ2-3	TRBV4-1
TGTGCCATCAGTGAGTCCCTGGCTAGTTACTCCTACAATGAGCAGTTCTTC	CAISESLASYSYNEQFF	NA	NA	TRBJ2-1	TRBV10-3
TGTGCTAGCAGCTTAGAGTTGGGCACTGAAGCTTTCTTT	CASSLELGTEAFF	NA	NA	TRBJ1-1	TRBV7-7
TGCAGCTCGGGACAGGGGCACGGCTACACCTTC	CSSGQGHGYTF	TRBD1	NA	TRBJ1-2	TRBV29-1
TGTGCCAGCAGGAGAGAAGGGGGGGATGGTGGCTACACCTTC	CASRREGGDGGYTF	NA	few	TRBJ1-2	TRBV3-1/TRBV3-2
TGTGCCAGCAGCTTAGAGGACGGTCCCTATGGCTACACCTTC	CASSLEDGPYGYTF	NA	NA	TRBJ1-2	TRBV11-2
TGTGCCAGCAGCCAGGAGACTAGCGGGATGGCAGATACGCAGTATTTT	CASSQETSGMADTQYF	TRBD2	once	TRBJ2-3	TRBV4-2